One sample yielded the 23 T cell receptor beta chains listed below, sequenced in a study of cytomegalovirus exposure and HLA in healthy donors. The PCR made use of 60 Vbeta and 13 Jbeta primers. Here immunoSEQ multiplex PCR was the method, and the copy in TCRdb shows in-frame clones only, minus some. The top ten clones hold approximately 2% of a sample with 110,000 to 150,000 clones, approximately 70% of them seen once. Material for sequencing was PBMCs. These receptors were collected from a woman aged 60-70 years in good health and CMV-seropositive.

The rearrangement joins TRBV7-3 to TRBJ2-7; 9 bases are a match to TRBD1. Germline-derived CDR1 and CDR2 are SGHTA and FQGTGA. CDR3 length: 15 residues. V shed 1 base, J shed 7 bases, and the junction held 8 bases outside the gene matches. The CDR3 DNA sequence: TGTGCCAGCAGCTTAAGCGGGACAGGGTTAGCGGAGCAGTACTTC. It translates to CASSLSGTGLAEQYF.

The chain's CDR3 is CASSPPQGSSTDTQYF. The CDR3 DNA is TGCGCCAGCAGCCCACCACAGGGGTCTAGCACAGATACGCAGTATTTT. The chain has TRBV5-1 and TRBJ2-3; 7 nucleotides line up with TRBD1. V was clipped by 4 bases and J by 0 bases; unmatched bases: 8. CDR1 and CDR2 from the germline V gene are SGHRS and YFSETQ. This CDR3 contains 16 residues.

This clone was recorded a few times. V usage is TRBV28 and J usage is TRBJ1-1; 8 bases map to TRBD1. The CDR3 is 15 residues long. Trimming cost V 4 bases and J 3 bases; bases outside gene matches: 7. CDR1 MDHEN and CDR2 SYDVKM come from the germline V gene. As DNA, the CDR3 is TGTGCCAGCAGTTCCCAGGGGGCGGGGGACACTGAAGCTTTCTTT. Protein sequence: CASSSQGAGDTEAFF.

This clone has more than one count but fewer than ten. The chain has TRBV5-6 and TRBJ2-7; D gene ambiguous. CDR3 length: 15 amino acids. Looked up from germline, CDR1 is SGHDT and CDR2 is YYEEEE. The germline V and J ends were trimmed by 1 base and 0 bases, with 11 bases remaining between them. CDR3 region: CASSLQEIYSYEQYF. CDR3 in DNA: TGTGCCAGCAGCTTGCAGGAAATATACTCCTACGAGCAGTACTTC.

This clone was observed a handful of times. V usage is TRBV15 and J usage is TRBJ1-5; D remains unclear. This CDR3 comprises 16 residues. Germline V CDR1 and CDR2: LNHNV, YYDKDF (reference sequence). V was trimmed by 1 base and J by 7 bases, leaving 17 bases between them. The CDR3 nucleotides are TGTGCCACCAGCAGAGCTAGTAATGAGGTCGGGCAGCCCCAGCATTTT. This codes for CATSRASNEVGQPQHF.

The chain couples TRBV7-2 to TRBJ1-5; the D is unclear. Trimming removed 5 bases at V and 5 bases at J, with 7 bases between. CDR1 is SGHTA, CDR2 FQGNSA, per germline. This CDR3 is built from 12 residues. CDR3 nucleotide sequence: TGTGCCAGCAGCCCAACGGATCAGCCCCAGCATTTT. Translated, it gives CASSPTDQPQHF.

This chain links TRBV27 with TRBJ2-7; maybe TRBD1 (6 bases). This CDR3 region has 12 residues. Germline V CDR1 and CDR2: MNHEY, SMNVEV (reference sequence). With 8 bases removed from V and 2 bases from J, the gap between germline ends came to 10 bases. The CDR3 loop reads CASSQGPYEQYF. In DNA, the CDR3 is TGTGCCAGCTCACAGGGTCCCTACGAGCAGTACTTC.

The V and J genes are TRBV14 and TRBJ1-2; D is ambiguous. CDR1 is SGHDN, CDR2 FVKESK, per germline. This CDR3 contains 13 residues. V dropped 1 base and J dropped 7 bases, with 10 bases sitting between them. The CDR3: CASSQVPTGGYTF. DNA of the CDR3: TGTGCCAGCAGCCAAGTGCCAACGGGTGGCTACACCTTC.

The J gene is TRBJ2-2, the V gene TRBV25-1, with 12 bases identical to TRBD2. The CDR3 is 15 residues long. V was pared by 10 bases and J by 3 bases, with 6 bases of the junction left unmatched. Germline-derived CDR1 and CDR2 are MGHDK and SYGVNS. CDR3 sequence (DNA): TGTGCCACCAGGACTAGCGGGATCTACACCGGGGAGCTGTTTTTT. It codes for CATRTSGIYTGELFF.

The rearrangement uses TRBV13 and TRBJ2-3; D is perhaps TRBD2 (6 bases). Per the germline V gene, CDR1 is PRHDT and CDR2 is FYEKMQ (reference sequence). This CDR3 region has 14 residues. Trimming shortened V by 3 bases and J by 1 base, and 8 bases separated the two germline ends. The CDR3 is CASSLVAGTDTQYF. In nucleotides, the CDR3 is TGTGCCAGCAGCTTGGTAGCGGGCACAGATACGCAGTATTTT.

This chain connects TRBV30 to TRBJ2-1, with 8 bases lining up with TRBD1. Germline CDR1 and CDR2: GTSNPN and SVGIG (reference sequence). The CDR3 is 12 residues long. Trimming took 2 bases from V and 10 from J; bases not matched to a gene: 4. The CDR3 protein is CAWSKQGVEQFF. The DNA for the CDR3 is TGTGCCTGGAGTAAACAGGGGGTCGAGCAGTTCTTC.

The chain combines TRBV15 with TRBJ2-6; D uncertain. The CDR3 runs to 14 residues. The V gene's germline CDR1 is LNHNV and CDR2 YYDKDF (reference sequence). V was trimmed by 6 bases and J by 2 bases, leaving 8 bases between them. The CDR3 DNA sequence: TGTGCCACCAGTATACGGGCTGGGGCCAACGTCCTGACTTTC. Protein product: CATSIRAGANVLTF.

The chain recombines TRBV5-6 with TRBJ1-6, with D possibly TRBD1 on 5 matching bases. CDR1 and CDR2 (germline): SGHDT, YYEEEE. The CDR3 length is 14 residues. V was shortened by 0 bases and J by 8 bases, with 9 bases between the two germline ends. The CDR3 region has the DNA TGTGCCAGCAGCTTGGGACAGACCTATTCACCCCTCCACTTT. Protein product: CASSLGQTYSPLHF.

The CDR3 DNA reads TGTGCCAGCAGAAATAGCGGGAGCGACGAGCAGTACTTC. Its protein product is CASRNSGSDEQYF. This chain connects TRBV27 to TRBJ2-7; 9 nucleotides line up with TRBD2. The J segment lost 5 bases and the V segment lost 6 bases, leaving 5 bases of the junction unmatched. Germline V gives CDR1 MNHEY, CDR2 SMNVEV (reference sequence). CDR3 size: 13 residues.

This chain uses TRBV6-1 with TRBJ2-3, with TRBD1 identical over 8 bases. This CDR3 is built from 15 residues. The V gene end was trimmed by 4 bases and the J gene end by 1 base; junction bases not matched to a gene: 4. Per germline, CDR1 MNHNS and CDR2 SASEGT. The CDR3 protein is CASSVRDRRTDTQYF. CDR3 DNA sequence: TGTGCCAGCAGTGTCCGGGACAGGCGCACAGATACGCAGTATTTT.

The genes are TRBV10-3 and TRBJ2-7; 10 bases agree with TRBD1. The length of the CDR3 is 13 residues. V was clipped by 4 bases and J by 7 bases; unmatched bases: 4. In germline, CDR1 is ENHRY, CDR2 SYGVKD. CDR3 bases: TGTGCCATCAGTGGACAGGGGGCAGGGGAGCAGTACTTC. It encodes CAISGQGAGEQYF.

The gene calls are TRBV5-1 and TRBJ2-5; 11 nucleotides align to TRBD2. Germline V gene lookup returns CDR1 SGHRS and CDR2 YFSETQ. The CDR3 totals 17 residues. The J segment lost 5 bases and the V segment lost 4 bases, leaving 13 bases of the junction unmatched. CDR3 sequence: CASSLGVAGGPAETQYF. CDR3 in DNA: TGCGCCAGCAGCCTTGGTGTAGCGGGAGGGCCTGCCGAGACCCAGTACTTC.

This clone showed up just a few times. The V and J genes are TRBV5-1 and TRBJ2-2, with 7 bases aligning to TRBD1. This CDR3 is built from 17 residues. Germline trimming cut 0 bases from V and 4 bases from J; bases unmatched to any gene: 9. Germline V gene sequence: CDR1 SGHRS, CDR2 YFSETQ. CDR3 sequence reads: CASSLVGQSLSTGELFF. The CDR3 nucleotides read TGCGCCAGCAGCTTGGTGGGACAGTCCCTTTCCACCGGGGAGCTGTTTTTT.

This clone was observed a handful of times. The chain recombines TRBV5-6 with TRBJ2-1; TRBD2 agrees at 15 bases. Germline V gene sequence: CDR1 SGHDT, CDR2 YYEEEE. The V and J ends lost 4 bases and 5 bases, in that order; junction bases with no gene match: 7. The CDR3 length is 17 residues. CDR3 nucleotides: TGTGCCAGCAGCCCACGGACTAGCGGGGGGGTTAACAATGAGCAGTTCTTC. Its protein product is CASSPRTSGGVNNEQFF.

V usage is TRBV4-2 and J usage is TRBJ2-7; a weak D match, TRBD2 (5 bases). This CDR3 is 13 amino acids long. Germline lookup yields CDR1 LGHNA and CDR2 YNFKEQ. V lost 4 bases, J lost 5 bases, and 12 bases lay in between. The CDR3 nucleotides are TGTGCCAGCAGCCCCACCTTCGGGGACGAGCAGTACTTC. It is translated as CASSPTFGDEQYF.

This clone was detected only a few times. CDR3 residues: CASSLEGTDTQYF. CDR3 coding DNA: TGTGCCAGCAGCTTAGAGGGGACAGATACGCAGTATTTT. The chain recombines TRBV7-6 with TRBJ2-3; D is perhaps TRBD1 (5 bases). The CDR3 extends over 13 amino acids. Germline V gene sequence: CDR1 SGHVS, CDR2 FNYEAQ. Trimming pared 1 base from V and 3 bases from J, leaving 5 bases between.

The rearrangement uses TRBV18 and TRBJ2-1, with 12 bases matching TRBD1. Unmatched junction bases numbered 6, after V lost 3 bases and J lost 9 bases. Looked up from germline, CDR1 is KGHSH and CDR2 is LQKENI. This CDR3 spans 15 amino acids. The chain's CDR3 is CASSPGQGAFSEQFF. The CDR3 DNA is TGTGCCAGCTCACCGGGACAGGGGGCGTTTAGTGAGCAGTTCTTC.

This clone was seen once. In DNA, the CDR3 is TGCGCCAGCAGCCAAGATAACCCCGCGATTGAAAAACTGTTTTTT. Translation: CASSQDNPAIEKLFF. The chain recombines TRBV4-1 with TRBJ1-4; D is uncertain. This CDR3 contains 15 residues. Deletions cut 0 bases from V and 7 bases from J, with 12 bases between. Germline V gene data show CDR1 as MGHRA and CDR2 as YSYEKL.